This T cell receptor (beta chain) was identified in a study of blood T cells in healthy people across ages (dated by TCRdb to the mid-2010s). General notes on the study: In model experiments, roughly one uniquely barcoded TCR beta cDNA molecule per two T cells was captured by template switching. The study measured age-related changes in TCR beta repertoire diversity using deep sequencing normalized with unique cDNA molecular identifiers. The donors were split into four age groups: young (average around 17 years), middle-aged (39), aged (approximately 60) and long-lived (approximately 80). For two donors (one aged 18 to 30 and one aged 80 or older), the study analyzed two additional independent replicas of 1 million unique cDNA reads from the same blood draw.

A remark on this clonotype: Its antigen has not been determined. No qualities accompany the bases; no much larger clone lies one base away.

What the work shows at the level of the full study, not this receptor alone: Observed TCR beta diversity per million T cells fell roughly linearly with age, and a significant reduction was already apparent by age about 43. Because profiling used bulk unsorted PBMCs, naive and antigen-experienced compartments could not be compared conclusively. The percentage of naive T cells measured by flow cytometry correlated strongly with observed TCR beta diversity. Donor CMV infection status was unknown, potentially confounding age-related changes in expanded clonotypes. Compared with the aged group, the long-lived group had more naive CD4+ T cells, fewer expanded clones and increased TCR diversity, a pattern suggesting age selection. Estimates of total diversity based on one million sequenced T cells were regarded as lower bounds and as underestimates.

The donors were 40 or so Caucasian individuals from Russia, aged roughly 6 to 95 years, who were systemically healthy. Each donor gave roughly 9.5 milliliters of peripheral blood, collected into EDTA-treated Vacutainer tubes. PBMCs were isolated by Ficoll-Paque density-gradient centrifugation, with at least 6 million obtained per sample. Total RNA was extracted from PBMCs with Trizol reagent, with at least 6 micrograms obtained per sample. Naive CD45RAhigh/CD27high T cell percentages were measured by flow cytometry on a PBMC aliquot from every donor. The receptor library was made with 5' RACE. The reads were generated on an Illumina HiSeq 2500. A second 7 to 11 cycle PCR used a sample-barcoded 5' primer and a J-beta primer mix. A unique molecular identifier was introduced onto each TCR beta cDNA molecule by a template-switch 5' adaptor carrying 12 random nucleotides. Each sample yielded at least 2.5 million CDR3-containing paired-end reads. The Mint cDNA synthesis kit, primed by a TRBC-specific oligonucleotide, was used to synthesize first-strand cDNA from all RNA. All cDNA was treated with uracil-DNA glycosylase and then went through a first 18-cycle PCR with the universal primers M1SS and BC2_uni_R. On the authors' methods: For normalization, 1 million high-quality reads were randomly selected from each sample, with every read carrying a distinct molecular identifier. Instead of being binned into consensus sequences, reads with shared molecular identifiers were discarded. MiTCR, run with a Q25 quality threshold and the strictest error-elimination algorithm, handled CDR3 identification, clonotype clustering and error correction. A nonparametric unseen species model with Euler transformation was used to estimate lower-bound total TCR beta diversity. The raw public data were reprocessed by TCRdb itself: fastp quality trimming at Q25, MiXCR clonotype calling, in-frame beta chains only. One record per CDR3 amino acid sequence lists the most common genes and DNA. These V and J calls originate from TCRdb's pipeline instead of the authors' own analysis. In this sample the table shows fewer than 1,200,000 distinct CDR3 sequences, 25% of which occur a single time. Of the sample, about 0.8% is held by the ten largest clones.

The same sample was also used in a study of T cells of mothers and their children. As that second paper reports: The donors were nine systemically healthy Caucasian individuals, made up of three mothers and their six children. cDNA synthesis used all of the extracted RNA, with roughly 1.5 ug of RNA in each 15 ul reaction. In the second PCR, the M1S primer introduced both the sample barcodes and 2-4 random nucleotides. Each mother yielded over 10 million TCR beta CDR3 reads and each child about 3 million reads. Thymic selection shapes the output of TCR recombination in a similar way in related and unrelated pairs, and inherited differences have a minor effect. Normalized repertoire overlap in related mother-child pairs was always slightly higher than in unrelated mother-child pairs, but the difference was never significant. No persistent microchimeric T cell clones were found, with a detection sensitivity of approximately 110 clones per million clonotypes. Deep NGS was used in the study to compare the TCR beta repertoires of mothers and children and to look for features that separate related mother-child pairs from unrelated individuals. On average, the children were approximately 11 +/- 4 years old, while the mothers were 40 +/- 4 years old. After adapter ligation was performed with NEBNext reagents, the libraries were sequenced on an Illumina HiSeq 2000 with 100+100 nt paired-end reads. Mother and child libraries were prepared a month apart and sequenced in separate runs to prevent cross-contamination. For each donor, somewhere between roughly 450,000 and 2,000,000 distinct TCR beta clonotypes were identified. Naive TCR beta clonotypes were estimated from low-frequency clonotypes matched to each donor's FACS-determined naive share, without sorting.

This TCR was sampled from a girl aged 2 to 10 in good health. Material: blood.

CDR3 region: CSVDRGLEETQYF. The DNA reads as follows: TGCAGCGTTGATAGGGGATTAGAAGAGACCCAGTACTTC. Recombination joined TRBV29-1 with TRBJ2-5; the D region possibly corresponds to TRBD1 (5 bases align). The cysteine opens and the phenylalanine closes a CDR3 of 13 amino acids. Just the 39-base CDR3 DNA is kept, in frame starting at base 1. CDR1 SQVTM and CDR2 ANQGSEA are derived from the germline V gene. The V and J ends are trimmed by 3 bases and 3 bases, leaving 11 bases between them.